The 5 T cell receptor beta chains given below trace back to one sample, sequenced in a study of cytomegalovirus exposure and HLA in healthy donors. A multiplex PCR was run with 60 Vbeta primers and 13 Jbeta primers. Libraries were prepared by immunoSEQ multiplex PCR; TCRdb keeps only in-frame clonotypes and omits some of them. The sample lists roughly 120,000 clones; approximately 82% were seen once. The sample taken for sequencing was PBMCs. These receptors were collected from a man younger than 45 in good health and CMV-seropositive.

V is TRBV4-1 and J is TRBJ2-7; possible D gene TRBD2, 5 bases. The V end lost 2 bases, the J end lost 4 bases, and 9 bases lay between the germline ends. This CDR3 is built from 13 residues. Looked up from germline, CDR1 is MGHRA and CDR2 is YSYEKL. The CDR3 here is CASSQKRGYEQYF. CDR3 nucleotide sequence: TGCGCCAGCAGCCAAAAACGGGGTTACGAGCAGTACTTC.

V gene TRBV6-5 combines with J gene TRBJ1-1; D uncertain. Germline loops: CDR1 MNHEY, CDR2 SVGAGI. CDR3 size: 14 residues. The ends were cut back, 6 bases at V and 3 bases at J, with 14 bases in the middle. The CDR3 spells CASRNPVTHTEAFF. CDR3 sequence (DNA): TGTGCCAGCAGGAACCCTGTGACACACACTGAAGCTTTCTTT.

The chain is built from TRBV5-1 and TRBJ2-2; possibly TRBD1 for D (6 bases). Between the trimmed V and J ends, which lost 1 base and 1 base, there was a span of 11 bases. CDR1 is SGHRS, CDR2 YFSETQ, per germline. The CDR3 totals 16 residues. For the CDR3, the DNA is TGCGCCAGCAGCTTGCGGGCACAGGGGAACACCGGGGAGCTGTTTTTT. Protein product: CASSLRAQGNTGELFF.

The rearrangement links TRBV5-5 to TRBJ2-5; 7 positions match TRBD1. The V gene end was trimmed by 4 bases and the J gene end by 0 bases; junction bases not matched to a gene: 0. Per germline, CDR1 SGHKS and CDR2 YYEKEE (reference sequence). CDR3 size: 13 residues. The DNA for the CDR3 is TGTGCCAGCAGCGGGACAGACCAAGAGACCCAGTACTTC. Its translation is CASSGTDQETQYF.

The V call is TRBV11-2, the J call TRBJ2-1; 9 bases match TRBD1. The CDR3 sequence is 16 residues long. V gave up 2 bases and J gave up 3 bases; unmatched junction bases: 5. CDR1 SGHAT and CDR2 FQNNGV come from the germline V gene. This chain's CDR3 is CASSLHRTGVYNEQFF. The CDR3 DNA reads as TGTGCCAGCAGCTTACATCGGACAGGGGTCTACAATGAGCAGTTCTTC.